The 31 T cell receptor beta chains listed next were all sequenced from one sample in a study of shared clonotypes between healthy human individuals. The repertoire was sequenced with immunoSEQ multiplex PCR; TCRdb's copy has only in-frame clones and lacks some. The data show hundreds of thousands of clones, with roughly 96% seen just once and 0.095% to 0.14% held by the top ten. CD45RO-negative, CCR7-selected cells formed the naive CD8 fraction, which excluded terminally differentiated effector memory CD45RA+ cells. Sequencing was carried out using naive CD8+ T cells sorted from blood. The receptors shown here come from a woman in her twenties or thirties in good health.

This chain connects TRBV5-1 to TRBJ2-7; 9 positions match TRBD1. Germline V gives CDR1 SGHRS, CDR2 YFSETQ. CDR3 size: 15 residues. The J segment lost 4 bases and the V segment lost 4 bases, leaving 9 bases of the junction unmatched. CDR3 region: CASSVYRGQGYEQYF. CDR3 DNA: TGCGCCAGCAGCGTCTACAGGGGGCAAGGATACGAGCAGTACTTC.

This sequence joins TRBV5-1 and TRBJ1-1; D may be TRBD1 (6 bases). The germline CDR1 and CDR2 sequences are SGHRS and YFSETQ. Trimming left V 4 bases short and J 0 bases short, with 7 bases between. The CDR3 runs to 13 residues. The CDR3 bases are TGCGCCAGCAGCGGGGGCATGAACACTGAAGCTTTCTTT. Amino acid sequence: CASSGGMNTEAFF.

In this sample, this clone turned up once. V and J are TRBV7-9 and TRBJ2-1; 7 nucleotides line up with TRBD2. Losses at the gene ends were 4 bases for V and 1 base for J; bases not matched to a gene: 4. The CDR3 totals 15 residues. Germline loops: CDR1 SEHNR, CDR2 FQNEAQ (reference sequence). CDR3 bases: TGTGCCAGCAGCTCTGGGGAGGGTTCCTACAATGAGCAGTTCTTC. Amino acids: CASSSGEGSYNEQFF.

Details on this clone: An end of the junction differs from the germline gene, which may be a read error. The chain combines TRBV6-5 with TRBJ2-1; D is unresolved. The V gene's germline CDR1 is MNHEY and CDR2 SVGAGI. This CDR3 has 10 amino acids. The CDR3 here is CASGLAEQLF. CDR3 nucleotides: TGTGCCAGCGGTTTGGCTGAGCAGCTCTTC.

The CDR3 sequence is CASTSGRVNTGELFF. As DNA, the CDR3 is TGTGCCAGCACTAGCGGGAGGGTGAATACCGGGGAGCTGTTTTTT. The J gene is TRBJ2-2, the V gene TRBV9; TRBD2 agrees at 12 bases. Germline CDR1 is SGDLS and CDR2 is YYNGEE. The CDR3 has 15 amino acids. Trimming took 6 bases from V and 5 from J; bases not matched to a gene: 5. The complete variable domain, with remaining parts taken from reference TRBV9 and TRBJ2-2, reads DSGVTQTPKHLITATGQRVTLRCSPRSGDLSVYWYQQSLDQGLQFLIQYYNGEERAKGNILERFSAQQFPDLHSELNLSSLELGDSALYFCASTSGRVNTGELFFGEGSRLTVL.

V usage is TRBV7-6 and J usage is TRBJ2-7, with D tentatively TRBD1 or TRBD2 (6 bases each). CDR1 is SGHVS, CDR2 FNYEAQ, per germline. The CDR3 spans 14 residues. Trimming cost V 1 base and J 2 bases, with 9 bases left between them. In nucleotides, the CDR3 is TGTGCCAGCAGCTTAGGGGGGGCAGCCTACGAGCAGTACTTC. Protein: CASSLGGAAYEQYF.

The chain uses TRBV12-5 and TRBJ2-1, with D perhaps matching TRBD2 (5 bases). Trimming left V 1 base short and J 4 bases short, with 8 bases between. The CDR3 has 14 amino acids. The germline CDR1 and CDR2 sequences are LGHNT and FRNRAP. The CDR3 protein is CASGLGTLYNEQFF. The CDR3 DNA is TGTGCTAGTGGTTTGGGGACTCTTTACAATGAGCAGTTCTTC.

The count of this clone is one. The CDR3: CASSPTSGGADTQYF. As DNA, the CDR3 is TGTGCCAGCAGCCCGACTAGCGGGGGGGCAGATACGCAGTATTTT. V and J are TRBV9 and TRBJ2-3; 14 bases fit TRBD2. CDR1 is SGDLS and CDR2 is YYNGEE in the germline V gene. V lost 4 bases to trimming and J lost 4 bases; unmatched junction nucleotides: 2. The CDR3 is 15 amino acids. The full variable domain, in which reference TRBV9 and TRBJ2-3 provide the parts outside the CDR3, is DSGVTQTPKHLITATGQRVTLRCSPRSGDLSVYWYQQSLDQGLQFLIQYYNGEERAKGNILERFSAQQFPDLHSELNLSSLELGDSALYFCASSPTSGGADTQYFGPGTRLTVL.

The gene calls are TRBV19 and TRBJ2-5; D possibly corresponds to TRBD2 (5 bases). The CDR3 has 14 amino acids. The germline gives CDR1 LNHDA, CDR2 SQIVND (reference sequence). The V end was cut by 7 bases, the J end by 5 bases, with 17 bases between. The CDR3 bases are TGTGCCAGTACCGAAGGGCCTTCGGGGGAGACCCAGTACTTC. This translates into CASTEGPSGETQYF. The full variable domain, with the rest looked up from reference TRBV19 and TRBJ2-5, is DGGITQSPKYLFRKEGQNVTLSCEQNLNHDAMYWYRQDPGQGLRLIYYSQIVNDFQKGDIAEGYSVSREKKESFPLTVTSAQKNPTAFYLCASTEGPSGETQYFGPGTRLLVL.

The chain couples TRBV5-1 to TRBJ1-1; TRBD1 is a possible D gene (5 bases). The ends were cut back, 4 bases at V and 4 bases at J, with 14 bases in the middle. Looked up from germline, CDR1 is SGHRS and CDR2 is YFSETQ. The CDR3 spans 14 residues. The CDR3 DNA follows: TGCGCCAGCAGCGGGGGGGATCCTCTCACTGAAGCTTTCTTT. This encodes CASSGGDPLTEAFF.

The chain employs TRBV21-1 and TRBJ1-1. TRBV21-1 represents a pseudogene. The CDR3 consists of 8 residues. The DNA for the CDR3 is TGTGCCAGCAGCACAGCTTTCTTT. It codes for CASSTAFF.

This sequence joins TRBV5-4 and TRBJ1-1; no definite D call. The V end was cut by 3 bases, the J end by 4 bases, with 4 bases between. Germline V gives CDR1 SGHNT, CDR2 YYREEE (reference sequence). This CDR3 has 11 residues. As DNA, the CDR3 is TGTGCCAGCAGCTATGCCACTGAAGCTTTCTTT. This codes for CASSYATEAFF.

The chain employs TRBV4-1 and TRBJ2-7, with TRBD2 as a possible D gene (5 bases). Trimming left V 2 bases short and J 4 bases short, with 21 bases between. Germline V gene data show CDR1 as MGHRA and CDR2 as YSYEKL. This CDR3 region has 17 residues. CDR3 in DNA: TGCGCCAGCAGCCAAAAGAGCGGCGCGGTTCGGTATTACGAGCAGTACTTC. It yields the protein CASSQKSGAVRYYEQYF.

The chain employs TRBV21-1 and TRBJ2-5; TRBD2, the table's D call, lacks a check against the DNA. TRBV21-1 corresponds to a pseudogene. The CDR3 is made up of 12 amino acids. Here the CDR3 reads CANRTNQETQYF. The CDR3 coding sequence is TGTGCCAACCGGACTAACCAAGAGACCCAGTACTTC.

This chain joins TRBV4-1 and TRBJ2-7; TRBD1 agrees at 7 bases. Trimming removed 1 base from V and 3 bases from J; junction bases left unmatched: 15. CDR1 is MGHRA and CDR2 is YSYEKL in the germline V gene. The CDR3 has 18 residues. In nucleotides, the CDR3 is TGCGCCAGCAGCCAAGTTTGGGGAAGAACAGGGGACGGCTACGAGCAGTACTTC. Translation: CASSQVWGRTGDGYEQYF.

This clone has only one observation. This chain uses TRBV29-1 with TRBJ1-4, with D maybe TRBD1 (5 bases). Germline V gene lookup returns CDR1 SQVTM and CDR2 ANQGSEA. The CDR3 covers 13 residues. V lost 1 base to trimming and J lost 7 bases, with 10 bases between them. The CDR3 sequence: CSVEGQGAEKLFF. Written as DNA, the CDR3 is TGCAGCGTTGAAGGCCAGGGAGCTGAAAAACTGTTTTTT.

The chain couples TRBV6-5 to TRBJ2-7; 7 bases fit TRBD1. Per the germline V gene, CDR1 is MNHEY and CDR2 is SVGAGI. Trimming took 2 bases from V and 1 from J; bases not matched to a gene: 5. There are 15 residues in the CDR3. CDR3 coding DNA: TGTGCCAGCAGTTACAGGGGGCTCTCATCCTACGAGCAGTACTTC. This codes for CASSYRGLSSYEQYF.

This chain uses TRBV7-8 with TRBJ2-1, with D hard to call. The CDR3 runs 11 residues. CDR1 SGHVS and CDR2 FQNEAQ come from the germline V gene. V gave up 1 base and J gave up 8 bases, with 3 bases separating them. CDR3 amino acids: CASSLVYEQFF. For the CDR3, the DNA is TGTGCCAGCAGCTTAGTGTATGAGCAGTTCTTC.

This chain joins TRBV29-1 and TRBJ2-7; the D gene is possibly TRBD1 (6 bases). The V gene lost 4 bases and the J gene lost 1 base, with 14 bases spanning the gap. The germline V gene encodes CDR1 SQVTM and CDR2 ANQGSEA. This CDR3 has 14 residues. CDR3 protein: CSVAPRTESYEQYF. In nucleotides, the CDR3 is TGCAGCGTTGCCCCCCGGACAGAATCCTACGAGCAGTACTTC.

The chain carries TRBV30 and TRBJ2-7; D not certain. The CDR3 totals 16 residues. Germline assignment: CDR1 GTSNPN and CDR2 SVGIG (reference sequence). V lost 2 bases to trimming and J lost 2 bases, with 19 bases between them. Here the CDR3 reads CAWSLSGTNPTYEQYF. CDR3 DNA sequence: TGTGCCTGGAGTTTGAGTGGAACGAACCCAACCTACGAGCAGTACTTC.

This clone appeared once. V gene TRBV28 combines with J gene TRBJ2-7; TRBD2 might be the D (6 bases). This CDR3 is built from 13 residues. Between the trimmed V and J ends, which lost 8 bases and 4 bases, there was a span of 15 bases. Germline V gene lookup returns CDR1 MDHEN and CDR2 SYDVKM. As DNA, the CDR3 is TGTGCCAGCGGGGCGGGACCTTCTTACGAGCAGTACTTC. The encoded protein is CASGAGPSYEQYF.

V and J are TRBV25-1 and TRBJ2-2; tentative D call: TRBD2 (6 bases). The CDR3 consists of 14 residues. The germline V gene encodes CDR1 MGHDK and CDR2 SYGVNS. The V gene lost 5 bases and the J gene lost 7 bases, with 14 bases spanning the gap. The CDR3 bases are TGTGCCAGCAGTACCGGGACTCCCGTCGGGGAGCTGTTTTTT. Residues: CASSTGTPVGELFF.

The V call is TRBV5-1, the J call TRBJ1-1; D is unclear. CDR1 is SGHRS, CDR2 YFSETQ, per germline. This CDR3 region has 14 residues. Trimming left V 2 bases short and J 0 bases short, with 8 bases between. The CDR3, as DNA: TGCGCCAGCAGCTTAGATCTAATGAACACTGAAGCTTTCTTT. It is translated as CASSLDLMNTEAFF.

To note about this clone: The sample has other DNA sequences that encode this CDR3 too. J is TRBJ2-7 and V is TRBV5-6; 7 bases match TRBD2. The trim removed 4 bases at V and 7 bases at J, leaving 5 bases unmatched. This CDR3 is 12 amino acids long. Germline loops: CDR1 SGHDT, CDR2 YYEEEE. The CDR3 DNA sequence: TGTGCCAGCAGCACGGGGGGTTTTGAGCAGTACTTC. It yields the protein CASSTGGFEQYF.

This chain joins TRBV13 and TRBJ2-2; TRBD1 might be the D (6 bases). The CDR3 covers 14 residues. From germline, CDR1 is PRHDT and CDR2 FYEKMQ (reference sequence). Trimming shortened V by 4 bases and J by 6 bases, and 12 bases separated the two germline ends. The CDR3 DNA reads TGTGCCAGCAGCTGGGGGCAGGTAGCCGGGGAGCTGTTTTTT. Protein sequence: CASSWGQVAGELFF.

This chain uses TRBV14 with TRBJ2-1; perhaps D is TRBD1 or TRBD2 (6 bases each). CDR1 SGHDN and CDR2 FVKESK come from the germline V gene. With 5 bases removed from V and 10 bases from J, the gap between germline ends came to 9 bases. CDR3 length equals 11 residues. CDR3 sequence reads: CASSLGGEQFF. For the CDR3, the DNA is TGTGCCAGCAGCTTAGGGGGGGAGCAGTTCTTC. Variable domain in full (rest from reference TRBV14 and TRBJ2-1): EAGVTQFPSHSVIEKGQTVTLRCDPISGHDNLYWYRRVMGKEIKFLLHFVKESKQDESGMPNNRFLAERTGGTYSTLKVQPAELEDSGVYFCASSLGGEQFFGPGTRLTVL.

This chain connects TRBV7-9 to TRBJ1-1, with TRBD1 as a possible D gene (5 bases). From germline, CDR1 is SEHNR and CDR2 FQNEAQ (reference sequence). V was pared by 3 bases and J by 6 bases, with 14 bases between. This CDR3 region has 14 residues. CDR3 region: CASSFSGQGPEAFF. CDR3 in DNA: TGTGCCAGCAGCTTTTCCGGCCAGGGCCCTGAAGCTTTCTTT.

The V and J genes are TRBV27 and TRBJ1-1, with D tentatively TRBD1 (5 bases). V was shortened by 2 bases and J by 5 bases, with 12 bases between the two germline ends. Looked up from germline, CDR1 is MNHEY and CDR2 is SMNVEV (reference sequence). The CDR3 totals 14 residues. Here the CDR3 reads CASSLPGSGTEAFF. The CDR3 DNA follows: TGTGCCAGCAGTTTACCGGGCTCAGGGACTGAAGCTTTCTTT.

The chain joins TRBV4-1 to TRBJ2-5; 9 bases line up with TRBD2. CDR1 and CDR2 from the germline V gene are MGHRA and YSYEKL. The V and J ends lost 3 bases and 4 bases, in that order; junction bases with no gene match: 18. This CDR3 spans 19 amino acids. The CDR3 spells CASSHATPASGISPETQYF. CDR3 coding DNA: TGCGCCAGCAGCCATGCGACACCGGCTAGCGGGATATCACCAGAGACCCAGTACTTC.

CDR3 DNA sequence: TGTGCCAGCAGGAGACAGGGGGCGTCAATCTACGAGCAGTACTTC. Its translation: CASRRQGASIYEQYF. This sequence joins TRBV27 and TRBJ2-7; TRBD1 aligns across 10 bases. Germline CDR1 and CDR2: MNHEY and SMNVEV (reference sequence). V dropped 6 bases and J dropped 3; count of bases not matched to a gene: 8. This CDR3 spans 15 amino acids.

The V call is TRBV27, the J call TRBJ2-2, with D maybe TRBD1 (6 bases). Germline V gene sequence: CDR1 MNHEY, CDR2 SMNVEV (reference sequence). Trimming stripped 5 bases from V and 4 bases from J, with 11 bases between. The CDR3 totals 14 residues. In DNA form, the CDR3 reads TGTGCCAGCAGTCTACAGGGTCCCACCGGGGAGCTGTTTTTT. This translates into CASSLQGPTGELFF.